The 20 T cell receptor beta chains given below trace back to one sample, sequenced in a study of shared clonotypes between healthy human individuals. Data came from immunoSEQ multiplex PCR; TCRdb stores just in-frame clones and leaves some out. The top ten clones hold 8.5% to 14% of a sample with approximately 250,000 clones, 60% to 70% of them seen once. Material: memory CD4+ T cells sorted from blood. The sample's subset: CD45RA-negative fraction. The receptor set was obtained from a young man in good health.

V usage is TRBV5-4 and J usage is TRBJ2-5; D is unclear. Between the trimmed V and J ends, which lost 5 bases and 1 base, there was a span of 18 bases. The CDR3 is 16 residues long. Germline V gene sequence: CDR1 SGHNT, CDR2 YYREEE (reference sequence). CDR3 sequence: CASSRSAAESQETQYF. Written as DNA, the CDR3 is TGTGCCAGCAGTAGGAGCGCGGCAGAGAGCCAAGAGACCCAGTACTTC.

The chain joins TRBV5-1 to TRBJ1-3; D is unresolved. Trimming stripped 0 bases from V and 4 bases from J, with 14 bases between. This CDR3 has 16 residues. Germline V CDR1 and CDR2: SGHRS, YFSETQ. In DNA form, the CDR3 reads TGCGCCAGCAGCTTGGTTACCCCCGCGGAAGGAAACACCATATATTTT. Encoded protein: CASSLVTPAEGNTIYF.

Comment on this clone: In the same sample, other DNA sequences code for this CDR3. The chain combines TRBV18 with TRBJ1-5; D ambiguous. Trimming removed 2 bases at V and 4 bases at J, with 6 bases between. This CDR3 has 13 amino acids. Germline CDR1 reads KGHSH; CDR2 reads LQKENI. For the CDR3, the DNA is TGTGCCAGCTCACCAACGGGAAATCAGCCCCAGCATTTT. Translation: CASSPTGNQPQHF.

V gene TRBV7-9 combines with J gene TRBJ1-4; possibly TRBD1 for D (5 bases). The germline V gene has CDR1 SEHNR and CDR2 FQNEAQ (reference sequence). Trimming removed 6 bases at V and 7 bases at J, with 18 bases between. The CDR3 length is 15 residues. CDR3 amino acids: CASRGHGGLGEKLFF. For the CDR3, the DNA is TGTGCCAGCAGAGGGCATGGGGGTTTGGGTGAAAAACTGTTTTTT.

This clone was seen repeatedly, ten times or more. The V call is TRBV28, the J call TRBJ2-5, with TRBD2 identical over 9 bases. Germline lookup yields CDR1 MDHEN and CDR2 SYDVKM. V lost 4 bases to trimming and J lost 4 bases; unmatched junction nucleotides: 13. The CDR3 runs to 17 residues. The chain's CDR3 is CASSSPTLIAGVETQYF. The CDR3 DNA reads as TGTGCCAGCAGTTCCCCTACCCTAATAGCGGGAGTAGAGACCCAGTACTTC.

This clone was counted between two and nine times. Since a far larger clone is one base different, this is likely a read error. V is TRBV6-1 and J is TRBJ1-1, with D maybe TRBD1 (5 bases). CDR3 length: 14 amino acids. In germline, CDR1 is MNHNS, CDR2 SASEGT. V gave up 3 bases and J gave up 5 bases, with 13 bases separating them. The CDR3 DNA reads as TGTGCCAGCAGTGACGTGGGGGGGGGTACTGAAGCTTTCTTT. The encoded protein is CASSDVGGGTEAFF.

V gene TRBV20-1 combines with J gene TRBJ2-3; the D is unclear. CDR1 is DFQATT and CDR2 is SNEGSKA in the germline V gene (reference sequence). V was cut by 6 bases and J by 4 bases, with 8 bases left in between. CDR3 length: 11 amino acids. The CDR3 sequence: CSAALADTQYF. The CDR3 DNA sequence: TGCAGTGCCGCCCTGGCAGATACGCAGTATTTT.

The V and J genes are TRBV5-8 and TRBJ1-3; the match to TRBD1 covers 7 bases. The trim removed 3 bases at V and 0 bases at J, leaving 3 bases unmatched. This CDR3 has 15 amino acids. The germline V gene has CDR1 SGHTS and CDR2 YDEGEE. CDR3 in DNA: TGTGCCAGCAGCTGGGGACAGAGCTCTGGAAACACCATATATTTT. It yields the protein CASSWGQSSGNTIYF.

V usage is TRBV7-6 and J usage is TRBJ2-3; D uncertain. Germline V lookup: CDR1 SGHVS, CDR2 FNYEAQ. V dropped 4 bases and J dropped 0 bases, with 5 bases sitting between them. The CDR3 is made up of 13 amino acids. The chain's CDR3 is CASSSTSTDTQYF. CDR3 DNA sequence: TGTGCCAGCAGCTCCACTAGCACAGATACGCAGTATTTT.

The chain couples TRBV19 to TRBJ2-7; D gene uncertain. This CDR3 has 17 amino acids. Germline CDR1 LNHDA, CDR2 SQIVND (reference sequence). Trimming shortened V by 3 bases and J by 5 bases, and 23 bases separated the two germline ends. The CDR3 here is CASSIFSVAGGRHEQYF. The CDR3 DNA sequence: TGTGCCAGTAGTATTTTTTCAGTCGCAGGTGGACGCCACGAGCAGTACTTC.

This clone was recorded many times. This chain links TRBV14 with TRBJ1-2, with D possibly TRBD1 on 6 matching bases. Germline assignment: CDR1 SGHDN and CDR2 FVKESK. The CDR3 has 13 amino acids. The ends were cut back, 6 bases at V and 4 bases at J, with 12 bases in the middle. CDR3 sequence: CASSLGQTYGYTF. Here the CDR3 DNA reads TGTGCCAGCAGTTTAGGACAGACCTATGGCTACACCTTC.

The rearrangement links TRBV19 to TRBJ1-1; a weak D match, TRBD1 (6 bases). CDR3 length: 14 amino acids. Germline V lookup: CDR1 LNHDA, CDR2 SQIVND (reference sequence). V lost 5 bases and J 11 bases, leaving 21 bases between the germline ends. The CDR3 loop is CASSPGGQASAAFF. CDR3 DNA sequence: TGTGCCAGTAGTCCGGGGGGGCAGGCTTCCGCCGCTTTCTTT.

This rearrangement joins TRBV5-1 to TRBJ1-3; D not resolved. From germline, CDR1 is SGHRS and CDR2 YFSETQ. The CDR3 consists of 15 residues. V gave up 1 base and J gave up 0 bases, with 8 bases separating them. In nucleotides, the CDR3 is TGCGCCAGCAGCTTGAACGACTACTCTGGAAACACCATATATTTT. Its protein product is CASSLNDYSGNTIYF.

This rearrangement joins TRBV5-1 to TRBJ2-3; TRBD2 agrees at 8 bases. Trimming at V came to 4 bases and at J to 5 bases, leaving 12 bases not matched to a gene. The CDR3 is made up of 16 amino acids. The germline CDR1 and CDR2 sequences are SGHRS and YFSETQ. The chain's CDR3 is CASSMEGREAVDTQYF. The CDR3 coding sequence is TGCGCCAGCAGCATGGAGGGGCGGGAGGCGGTAGATACGCAGTATTTT.

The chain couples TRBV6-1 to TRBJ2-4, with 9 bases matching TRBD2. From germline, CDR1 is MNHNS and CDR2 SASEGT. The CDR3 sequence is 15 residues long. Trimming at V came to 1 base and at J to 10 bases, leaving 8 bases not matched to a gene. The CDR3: CASSEGAAGGVIQYF. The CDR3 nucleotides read TGTGCCAGCAGTGAAGGCGCAGCGGGAGGTGTAATTCAGTACTTC.

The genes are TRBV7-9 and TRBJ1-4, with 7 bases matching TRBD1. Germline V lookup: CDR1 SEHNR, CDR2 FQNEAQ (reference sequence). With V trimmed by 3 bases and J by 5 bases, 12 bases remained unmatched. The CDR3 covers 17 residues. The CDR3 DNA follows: TGTGCCAGCAGCTTGGCCCGACCGGGACAGATAAATGAAAAACTGTTTTTT. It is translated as CASSLARPGQINEKLFF.

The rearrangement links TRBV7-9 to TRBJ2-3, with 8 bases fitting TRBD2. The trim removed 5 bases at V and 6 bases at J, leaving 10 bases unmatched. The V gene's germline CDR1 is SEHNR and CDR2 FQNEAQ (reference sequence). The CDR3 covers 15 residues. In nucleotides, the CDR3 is TGTGCCAGCAGCCCATCGGACGGGAGGGGCGATACGCAGTATTTT. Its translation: CASSPSDGRGDTQYF.

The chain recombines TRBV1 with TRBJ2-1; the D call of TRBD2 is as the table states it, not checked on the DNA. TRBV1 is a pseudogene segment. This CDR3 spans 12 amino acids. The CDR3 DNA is TGCACCAGCAGCCAACCCCGGGACTATAAGTTCTTC. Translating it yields CTSSQPRDYKFF.

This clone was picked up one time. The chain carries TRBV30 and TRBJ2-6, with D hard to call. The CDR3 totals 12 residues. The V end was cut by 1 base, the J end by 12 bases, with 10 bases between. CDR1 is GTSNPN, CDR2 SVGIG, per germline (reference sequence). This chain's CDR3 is CAWSDMVGVLTF. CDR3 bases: TGTGCCTGGAGTGATATGGTGGGCGTCCTGACTTTC.

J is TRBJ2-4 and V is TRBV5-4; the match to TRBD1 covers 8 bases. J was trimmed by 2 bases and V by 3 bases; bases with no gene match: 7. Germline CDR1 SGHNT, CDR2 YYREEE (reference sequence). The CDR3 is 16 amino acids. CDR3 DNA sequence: TGTGCCAGCAGCTCTGGGACAGGAGGGACCAAAAACATTCAGTACTTC. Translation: CASSSGTGGTKNIQYF.